The clone carrying this T cell receptor (beta chain) has only a few counts. Its antigen is as yet unknown. The CDR3 has 13 residues. The V gene lost 5 bases and the J gene lost 3 bases, with 8 bases spanning the gap. Germline CDR1 and CDR2: MNHEY and SVGAGI. This entry is derived from a study of T cells after posttransplantation cyclophosphamide. Whole-study results and caveats: Recipient CMV seropositivity and CMV reactivation strongly tracked TRB clonality. Donor CD8+ memory clones often dominated recipient blood repertoires at later times.

Assay used: immunoSEQ multiplex PCR; TCRdb lists only in-frame clones, some missing. The table shows about 3,200 clones, with around three fifths occurring only once. The sample was memory CD8+ T cells sorted from blood. The rearrangement uses TRBV6-5 and TRBJ1-3, with D possibly matching TRBD1 (5 bases). The TCR comes from a woman in her 30s in good health and a related stem cell transplant donor. The CDR3 is CASSRRVGNTIYF. CDR3 nucleotide sequence: TGTGCCAGCAGTCGCAGGGTTGGAAACACCATATATTTT.